This paragraph covers one T cell receptor (beta chain) sequence. The data were obtained in a study of blood T cell repertoires in COVID-19. Trimming cost V 0 bases and J 2 bases, with 9 bases left between them. The germline V gene encodes CDR1 SGDLS and CDR2 YYNGEE. CDR3 length: 15 amino acids. The table came from immunoSEQ multiplex PCR; TCRdb's copy has only in-frame clones and leaves some out. The sample yields approximately 250,000 clones, approximately 89% seen once. This receptor was taken from a woman between 55 and 75 years old who had recovered from COVID-19. Input material: peripheral blood. The V call is TRBV9, the J call TRBJ1-3; D is unclear. This CDR3 is CASSVVGSTGNTIYF. DNA for the CDR3: TGTGCCAGCAGCGTAGTCGGGAGTACTGGAAACACCATATATTTT.